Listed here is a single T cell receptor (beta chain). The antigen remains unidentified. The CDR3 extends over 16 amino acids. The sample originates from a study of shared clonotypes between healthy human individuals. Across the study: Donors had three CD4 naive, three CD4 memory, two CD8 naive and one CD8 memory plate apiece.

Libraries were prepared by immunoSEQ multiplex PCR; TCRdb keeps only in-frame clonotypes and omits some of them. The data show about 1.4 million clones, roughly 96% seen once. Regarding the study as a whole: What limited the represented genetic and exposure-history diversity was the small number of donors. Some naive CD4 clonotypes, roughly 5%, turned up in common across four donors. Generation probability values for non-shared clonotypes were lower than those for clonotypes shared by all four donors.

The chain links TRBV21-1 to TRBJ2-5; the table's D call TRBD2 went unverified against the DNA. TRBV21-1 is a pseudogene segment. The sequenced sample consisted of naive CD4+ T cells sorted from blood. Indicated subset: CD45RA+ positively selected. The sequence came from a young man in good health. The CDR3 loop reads CASSKMGGGSQETQYF. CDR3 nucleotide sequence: TGTGCCAGCAGCAAAATGGGGGGAGGGAGCCAAGAGACCCAGTACTTC.